This is a list of T cell receptor beta chains from one sample in a study of cytomegalovirus exposure and HLA in healthy donors. Here immunoSEQ multiplex PCR was the method, and the copy in TCRdb shows in-frame clones only, minus some. Here the sample spans about 130,000 clones, approximately 84% being singletons. The sample taken for sequencing was PBMCs. The receptors were gathered from a man younger than 40 in good health and CMV-seropositive. Each CDR3 is given with its conserved first and last residue. A D gene is named only where the DNA matches it firmly. The size entry is marked missing in some rows and otherwise reads once, few, many or a size class.

V	J	size	D	CDR3	DNA
TRBV5-1	TRBJ2-7	once	TRBD2	CASARGLAGGLEQYF	TGCGCCAGCGCGAGGGGACTAGCGGGAGGGCTCGAGCAGTACTTC
TRBV5-4	TRBJ1-2	.	.	CASSLDPLGYGYTF	TGTGCCAGCAGCTTGGATCCTCTCGGCTATGGCTACACCTTC
TRBV4-2	TRBJ1-3	.	.	CASSQDLAGMSSGNTIYF	TGTGCCAGCAGCCAAGATTTGGCGGGCATGAGCTCTGGAAACACCATATATTTT
TRBV30	TRBJ1-5	many	TRBD1	CAWRASGGRGQPQHF	TGTGCCTGGAGAGCCTCAGGGGGCAGGGGTCAGCCCCAGCATTTT
TRBV2	TRBJ2-1	.	.	CASSQRTGIHDEQFF	TGTGCCAGCAGCCAACGGACCGGGATACACGATGAGCAGTTCTTC
TRBV2	TRBJ1-2	.	TRBD1	CASSFQGANYGYTF	TGTGCCAGCAGTTTTCAGGGGGCGAACTATGGCTACACCTTC
TRBV7-2	TRBJ2-2	.	.	CASSPLYGSGELFF	TGTGCCAGCAGCCCCCTATACGGGTCAGGGGAGCTGTTTTTT
TRBV25-1	TRBJ1-4	few	TRBD1	CASSIHRQGPDEKLFF	TGTGCCAGCAGTATCCATCGACAGGGGCCTGATGAAAAACTGTTTTTT
TRBV11-2	TRBJ2-7	.	.	CASSFGSSYEQYF	TGTGCCAGCAGCTTTGGCAGTTCCTACGAGCAGTACTTC
TRBV9	TRBJ2-5	.	TRBD2	CASSVRSSGRSQETQYF	TGTGCCAGCAGCGTAAGGAGTAGCGGGAGGAGCCAAGAGACCCAGTACTTC
TRBV7-8	TRBJ2-7	.	TRBD2	CASSLLAGSSYEQYF	TGTGCCAGCAGCTTACTAGCGGGTAGCTCCTACGAGCAGTACTTC
TRBV2	TRBJ1-2	.	.	CASSPRGNYGYTF	TGTGCCAGCAGTCCCAGGGGAAACTATGGCTACACCTTC
TRBV28	TRBJ2-2	.	TRBD2	CASSWGTSRTGELFF	TGTGCCAGCAGTTGGGGGACTAGTCGGACCGGGGAGCTGTTTTTT
TRBV11-2	TRBJ2-1	.	.	CASSFSIASEQFF	TGTGCCAGCAGCTTTTCGATAGCCAGTGAGCAGTTCTTC
TRBV5-1	TRBJ1-6	.	.	CASSSHNPGRPNSPLHF	TGCGCCAGCAGCTCGCACAATCCAGGCAGGCCAAATTCACCCCTCCACTTT
TRBV29-1	TRBJ2-1	once	.	CSVDRGYNEQFF	TGCAGCGTTGACCGGGGATACAATGAGCAGTTCTTC
TRBV4-2	TRBJ2-5	.	TRBD1	CASSSSDRDSILGETQYF	TGTGCCAGCAGCTCGTCGGACAGGGATTCAATATTGGGAGAGACCCAGTACTTC
TRBV25-1	TRBJ1-3	.	.	CASSERLGGLISGNTIYF	TGTGCCAGCAGTGAACGGTTGGGAGGCCTTATCTCTGGAAACACCATATATTTT
TRBV6-5	TRBJ2-7	.	TRBD2	CASSYSPSGAYEQYF	TGTGCCAGCAGTTACTCGCCTAGCGGGGCCTACGAGCAGTACTTC
TRBV7-3	TRBJ2-1	.	.	CASSYTSDRYNEQFF	TGTGCCAGCAGCTACACATCAGACAGATACAATGAGCAGTTCTTC
TRBV6-6	TRBJ2-3	.	.	CASSSTLSTDTQYF	TGTGCCAGCAGTTCTACCTTGAGCACAGATACGCAGTATTTT
TRBV9	TRBJ2-3	.	.	CASSEEGTSAGTQYF	TGTGCCAGCAGCGAAGAGGGAACCTCGGCGGGTACGCAGTATTTT
TRBV5-1	TRBJ2-3	.	.	CASGEDTQYF	TGCGCCAGCGGGGAGGATACGCAGTATTTT
TRBV4-1	TRBJ1-1	.	.	CASSRTVQGMNTEAFF	TGCGCCAGCAGCCGTACAGTCCAGGGGATGAACACTGAAGCTTTCTTT
TRBV7-9	TRBJ2-5	.	.	CASSGRGKETQYF	TGTGCCAGCAGCGGAAGGGGGAAAGAGACCCAGTACTTC
TRBV2	TRBJ1-2	.	.	CASSRVTAYF	TGTGCCAGCAGTAGAGTCACCGCTTACTTC
TRBV5-5	TRBJ2-7	.	TRBD1	CASRGQGLGGYEQYF	TGTGCCAGCAGGGGACAGGGGCTCGGGGGGTACGAGCAGTACTTC
TRBV18	TRBJ2-1	.	TRBD2	CASSPPTSGDYNEQFF	TGTGCCAGCTCACCACCGACTAGCGGGGACTACAATGAGCAGTTCTTC
TRBV5-6	TRBJ1-4	.	.	CASIPRAGRGGEKLFF	TGTGCCAGCATCCCCCGGGCGGGGCGAGGCGGTGAAAAACTGTTTTTT
TRBV19	TRBJ1-2	.	TRBD1	CASSPRQGDPNYGYTF	TGTGCCAGTAGTCCCCGACAGGGGGACCCCAACTATGGCTACACCTTC
TRBV28	TRBJ2-1	.	.	CASTGRGRDEQFF	TGTGCCAGCACTGGGCGGGGGCGGGATGAGCAGTTCTTC
TRBV6-4	TRBJ1-5	.	TRBD1	CASSEPGQRYSNQPQHF	TGTGCCAGCAGTGAACCGGGACAGAGATATAGCAATCAGCCCCAGCATTTT
TRBV18	TRBJ1-1	few	.	CASSKTVAGGTEAFF	TGTGCCAGCTCAAAAACCGTTGCGGGTGGGACTGAAGCTTTCTTT
TRBV7-3	TRBJ2-5	once	.	CASSLTVGRGSAQYF	TGTGCCAGCAGCTTAACTGTGGGACGGGGGTCGGCCCAGTACTTC
TRBV28	TRBJ1-1	many	TRBD1	CAHTDRVTEAFF	TGTGCCCATACGGACAGGGTCACTGAAGCTTTCTTT
TRBV2	TRBJ2-7	.	TRBD2	CASSPSGRGVEQYF	TGTGCCAGCAGTCCTAGCGGGAGAGGGGTCGAGCAGTACTTC
TRBV29-1	TRBJ2-1	.	.	CSVVWGGPRNYNEQFF	TGCAGCGTGGTCTGGGGGGGGCCCCGGAATTACAATGAGCAGTTCTTC
TRBV4-1	TRBJ1-1	.	.	CASSQVLTRSSAEAFF	TGCGCCAGCAGCCAAGTCCTGACACGGTCTTCTGCTGAAGCTTTCTTT
TRBV11-2	TRBJ1-1	.	TRBD1	CASSLGQGAEAFF	TGTGCCAGCAGCTTAGGACAGGGGGCTGAAGCTTTCTTT
TRBV5-4	TRBJ2-3	.	.	CASSFRGKDTQYF	TGTGCCAGCAGCTTTCGGGGGAAAGATACGCAGTATTTT
TRBV4-3	TRBJ1-2	.	.	CASSHTDSSYGYTF	TGCGCCAGCAGCCATACGGACTCCTCCTATGGCTACACCTTC
TRBV28	TRBJ1-5	.	.	CASRGSGLLAQHF	TGTGCCAGCAGAGGCAGCGGTCTGCTAGCCCAGCATTTT
TRBV5-4	TRBJ1-4	.	TRBD1	CATGQGGEKLFF	TGTGCCACCGGACAGGGCGGTGAAAAACTGTTTTTT
TRBV15	TRBJ2-3	.	TRBD2	CATLTSGGHTDTQYF	TGTGCCACGCTCACAAGCGGGGGGCACACAGATACGCAGTATTTT
TRBV7-3	TRBJ2-5	.	.	CASSSEGTQGKQETQYF	TGTGCCAGCAGCTCCGAGGGGACACAAGGAAAACAAGAGACCCAGTACTTC
TRBV7-9	TRBJ2-7	once	.	CASNSAGGHEQYF	TGTGCCAGCAACTCCGCCGGGGGGCACGAGCAGTACTTC
TRBV27	TRBJ2-5	.	.	CASSFAGRRETQYF	TGTGCCAGCAGTTTCGCGGGGCGAAGAGAGACCCAGTACTTC
TRBV7-2	TRBJ2-5	.	.	CASSLAPGETQYF	TGTGCCAGCAGCTTAGCACCAGGAGAGACCCAGTACTTC
TRBV6-6	TRBJ1-2	.	.	CASTLQVPYYGYTF	TGTGCCAGCACTCTACAGGTCCCATACTATGGCTACACCTTC
TRBV7-2	TRBJ2-1	.	.	CASSSHSGSYNEQFF	TGTGCCAGCAGCTCCCATAGCGGTTCCTACAATGAGCAGTTCTTC
TRBV2	TRBJ2-3	few	TRBD2	CASSEYGTSGKSTDTQYF	TGTGCCAGCAGTGAATATGGGACTAGCGGGAAAAGCACAGATACGCAGTATTTT
TRBV6-6	TRBJ1-2	.	.	CASSPDPNYGYTF	TGTGCCAGCAGTCCAGATCCTAACTATGGCTACACCTTC
TRBV29-1	TRBJ1-1	.	.	CSVIRGSFSEAFF	TGCAGCGTTATAAGGGGGTCTTTCTCTGAAGCTTTCTTT
TRBV30	TRBJ2-5	few	.	CAWSPDSQETQYF	TGTGCCTGGAGCCCCGACAGTCAAGAGACCCAGTACTTC
TRBV5-4	TRBJ2-3	once	.	CASSLTAGRTDTQYF	TGTGCCAGCAGCTTGACGGCAGGGAGGACAGATACGCAGTATTTT